This T cell receptor (beta chain) comes out of a study of blood T cell repertoires in COVID-19 (dated by TCRdb to between 2020 and 2021). Some background on the complete study: Samples from collaborators originated in the United States, Italy and Spain and spanned both the acute and convalescent phases of COVID-19. Subjects who had been exposed to COVID-19, were actively infected with it, or had recovered from it provided the deeply sampled blood TCRbeta repertoires that made up the dataset. Samples came from the ongoing ImmuneRACE study (first 160 participants) plus 1,254 subjects from 6 global collaborators. Nearly every sample came with metadata listing a de-identified subject ID, COVID-19 status, age in years and sex. Where available, HLA class I and class II types were taken from metadata supplied by the sample provider and were not determined by assay-based typing. The prospective study material was composed of cDNA or gDNA derived from T cells, B-cell-depleted T cells, or PBMCs. The repertoires were released in a freely available public database intended as a resource for research on the immune response to SARS-CoV-2. The full study reports these points: The quantity of clinical and demographic metadata differed by source and by participant and was supplied without curation.

Of note for this clone: Its binding antigen is unknown. Within one base of it there is no much larger clone, and no base qualities were kept.

The CDR3 starts with the cysteine, ends with the phenylalanine, and has 15 residues. The retained sequence is limited to the CDR3, 45 bases, with the frame set at the first base. The CDR1 and CDR2 encoded by the germline V gene (reference sequence) are MNHEY and SMNVEV. Relative to germline, V is 6 bases shorter and J is 3 bases shorter, with 17 bases between their ends. In the prospective study, participants were 18 to 89 years old, resided in approximately 22 geographic areas of the United States, and were enrolled through a virtual design. Cohort assignment in the prospective study relied on participant-reported clinical history from a screening survey and a study questionnaire. For ImmuneRACE Cohort 3, a participant was defined as recovered based on two consecutive negative NP/OP PCR tests, clearance by a healthcare professional, or resolution of symptoms. In the prospective study, whole blood, serum and a nasopharyngeal or oropharyngeal swab were collected from each participant by mobile phlebotomists. Additional blood draws and questionnaires over an approximately 2-month period could optionally be provided by prospective study participants. Blood samples from the prospective study were shipped frozen or at room temperature prior to DNA extraction.

The immunoSEQ Assay, a bias-controlled multiplex PCR, was used to amplify TCRbeta CDR3 regions from genomic DNA. Per the source publication's procedure: The number of nucleated cells in each sample was estimated by amplification of reference gene primers within the assay. Sequence reads were collapsed and filtered to measure the absolute abundance of every unique TCRbeta CDR3 rearrangement. For each sample, productive Simpson clonality was calculated as the square root of Simpson's diversity index over productive rearrangements. TCRdb provides this immuneACCESS table in a form limited to in-frame rearrangements. Some clones are lacking; in checked studies, under half of them reflect an unresolved V gene, and why the rest are absent is not known. From that table come the V and J calls and clone size; the DNA was used to work out D and trimming. Here the sample has hundreds of thousands of clones; approximately 90% occur a single time. About 2.2% of the sample is taken by the ten largest.

The material sequenced was PBMCs or T cells enriched from blood (not recorded which). The chain employs TRBV27 and TRBJ1-1; TRBD1 might be the D gene, on 5 matching bases. The clonotype was recovered from a woman younger than 30 who had recovered from COVID-19. The DNA sequence reads TGTGCCAGCAGCCCCTCACGGGCCAGGGACACTGAAGCTTTCTTT. The resulting protein is CASSPSRARDTEAFF.